This T cell receptor (beta chain) was identified during a study of CD8 T cells in ankylosing spondylitis. Trimming at V came to 0 bases and at J to 3 bases, leaving 2 bases not matched to a gene. Germline-derived CDR1 and CDR2 are SGHRS and YFSETQ. The CDR3 covers 15 residues. TCRdb re-called the 5' RACE reads through MiXCR, storing one row per CDR3 protein. The sample includes fewer than 130,000 distinct CDR3 sequences, around 24% seen only once; the top ten take over 9%. Sample: synovial fluid, either unsorted or a sorted T cell fraction (not recorded which). The gene calls are TRBV5-1 and TRBJ1-5; 8 bases agree with TRBD1. The sequence derives from a male donor with ankylosing spondylitis. Written as DNA, the CDR3 is TGCGCCAGCAGCTTGGGACAGGGGAACAATCAGCCCCAGCATTTT. Amino acids: CASSLGQGNNQPQHF.